This T cell receptor (beta chain) stems from a study of shared clonotypes between healthy human individuals. Study-wide results and caveats: Only blood was sampled; tissue repertoires likely differ.

All the donors were Caucasian adults who lived in Nashville, Tennessee. Sorted-subset replicate PCR reactions contained approximately 190 ng DNA, corresponding to some 29,000 T cell genomes. This table comes from immunoSEQ multiplex PCR, and its TCRdb copy is limited to in-frame clones, with some not included. The data hold 1.5 million to 1.9 million clones, with approximately 98% observed a single time. With regard to this clone: The antigen is not known.

Germline-derived CDR1 and CDR2 are KGHSH and LQKENI. This CDR3 comprises 15 residues. V gave up 3 bases and J gave up 4 bases, with 16 bases separating them. This sequence joins TRBV18 and TRBJ2-7, with a weak D call TRBD1 (6 bases). This receptor was identified in a man under 40 in good health. The sequencing input was naive CD4+ T cells sorted from blood. Subset noted: CD45RA+ positively selected. The DNA of the CDR3 is TGTGCCAGCTCACCGGCTCCGGGACAAACTTACGAGCAGTACTTC. Translation: CASSPAPGQTYEQYF.